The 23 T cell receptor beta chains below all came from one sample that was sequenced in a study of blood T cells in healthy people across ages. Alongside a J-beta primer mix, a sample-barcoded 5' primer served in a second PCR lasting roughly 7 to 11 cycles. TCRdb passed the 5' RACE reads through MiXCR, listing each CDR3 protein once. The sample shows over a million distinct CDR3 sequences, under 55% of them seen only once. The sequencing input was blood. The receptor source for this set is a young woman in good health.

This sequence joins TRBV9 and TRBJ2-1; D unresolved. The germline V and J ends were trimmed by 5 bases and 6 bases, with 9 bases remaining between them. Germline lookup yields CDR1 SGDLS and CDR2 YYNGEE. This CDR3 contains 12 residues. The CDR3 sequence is CASSSEFNEQFF. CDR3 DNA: TGTGCCAGCAGTTCGGAGTTCAATGAGCAGTTCTTC.

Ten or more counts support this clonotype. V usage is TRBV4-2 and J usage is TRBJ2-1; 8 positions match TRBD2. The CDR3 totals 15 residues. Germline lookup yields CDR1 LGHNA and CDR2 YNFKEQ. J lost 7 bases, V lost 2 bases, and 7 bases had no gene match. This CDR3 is CASSQLSAGENEQFF. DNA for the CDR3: TGTGCCAGCAGCCAACTATCAGCGGGAGAGAATGAGCAGTTCTTC.

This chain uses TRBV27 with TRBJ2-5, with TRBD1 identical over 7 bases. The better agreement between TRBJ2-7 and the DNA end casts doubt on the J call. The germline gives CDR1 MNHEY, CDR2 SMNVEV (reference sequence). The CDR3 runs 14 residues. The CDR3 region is CASSFREQGYEQYF. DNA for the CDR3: TGTGCCAGCAGTTTCCGAGAACAGGGGTACGAGCAGTACTTC.

The CDR3 coding sequence is TGCAGTGCTAGATCCGGAGGCGGTCTGTGGGAGCAGTACTTC. It yields the protein CSARSGGGLWEQYF. The genes are TRBV20-1 and TRBJ2-5, with a possible D match to TRBD2 (5 bases). Looked up from germline, CDR1 is DFQATT and CDR2 is SNEGSKA (reference sequence). Trimming took off 2 bases at V and 11 bases at J, with 21 bases between the two ends. The CDR3 totals 14 residues.

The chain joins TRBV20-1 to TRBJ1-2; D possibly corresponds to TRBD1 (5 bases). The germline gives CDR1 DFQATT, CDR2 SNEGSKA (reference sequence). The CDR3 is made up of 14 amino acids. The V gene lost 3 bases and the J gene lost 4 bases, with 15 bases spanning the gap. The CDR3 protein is CSARPPGYGYGYTF. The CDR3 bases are TGCAGTGCTAGGCCCCCAGGGTACGGCTATGGCTACACCTTC.

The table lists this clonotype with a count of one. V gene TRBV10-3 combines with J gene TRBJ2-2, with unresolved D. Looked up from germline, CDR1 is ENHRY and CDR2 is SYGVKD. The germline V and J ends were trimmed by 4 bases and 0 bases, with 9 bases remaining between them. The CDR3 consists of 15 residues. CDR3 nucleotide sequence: TGTGCCATCAGTGGGGCACGATCGAACACCGGGGAGCTGTTTTTT. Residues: CAISGARSNTGELFF.

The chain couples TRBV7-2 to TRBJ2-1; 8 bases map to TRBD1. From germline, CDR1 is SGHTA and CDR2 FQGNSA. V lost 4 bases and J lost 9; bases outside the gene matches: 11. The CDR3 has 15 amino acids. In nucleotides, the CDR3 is TGTGCCAGCAGCTCGCGCCGGGACAGGATTACTGAGCAGTTCTTC. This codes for CASSSRRDRITEQFF.

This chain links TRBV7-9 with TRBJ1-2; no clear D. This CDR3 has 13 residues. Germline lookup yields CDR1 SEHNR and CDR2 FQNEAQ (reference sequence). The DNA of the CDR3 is TGTGTCACAACCGACATCCCGGGCAGTGGCTACACCTTC. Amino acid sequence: CVTTDIPGSGYTF.

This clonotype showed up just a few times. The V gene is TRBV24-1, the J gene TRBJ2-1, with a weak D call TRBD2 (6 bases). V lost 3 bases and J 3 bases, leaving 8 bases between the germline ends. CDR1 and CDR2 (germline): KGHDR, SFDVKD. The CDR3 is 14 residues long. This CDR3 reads CATSDGGLYNEQFF. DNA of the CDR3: TGTGCCACCAGTGATGGGGGACTCTACAATGAGCAGTTCTTC.

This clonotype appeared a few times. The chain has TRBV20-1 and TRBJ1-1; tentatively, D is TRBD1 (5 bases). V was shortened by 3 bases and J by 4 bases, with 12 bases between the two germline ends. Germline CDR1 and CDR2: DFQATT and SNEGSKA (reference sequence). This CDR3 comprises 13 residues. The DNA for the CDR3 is TGCAGTGCTAGTCCCAGGGCGAGCACTGAAGCTTTCTTT. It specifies CSASPRASTEAFF.

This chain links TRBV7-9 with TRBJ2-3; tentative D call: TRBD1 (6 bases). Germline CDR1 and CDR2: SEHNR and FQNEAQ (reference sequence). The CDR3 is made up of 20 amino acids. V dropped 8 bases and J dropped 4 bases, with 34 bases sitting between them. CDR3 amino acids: CASGSGVHRLGDILADTQYF. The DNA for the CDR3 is TGTGCCAGCGGCTCCGGCGTACACCGGTTGGGGGACATCTTAGCAGATACGCAGTATTTT.

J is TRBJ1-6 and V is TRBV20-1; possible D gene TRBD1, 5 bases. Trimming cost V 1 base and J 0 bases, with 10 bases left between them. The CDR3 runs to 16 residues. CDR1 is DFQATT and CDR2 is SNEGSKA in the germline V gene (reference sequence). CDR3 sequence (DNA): TGCAGTGCTAGAGGGACACACCGCTCCTATAATTCACCCCTCCACTTT. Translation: CSARGTHRSYNSPLHF.

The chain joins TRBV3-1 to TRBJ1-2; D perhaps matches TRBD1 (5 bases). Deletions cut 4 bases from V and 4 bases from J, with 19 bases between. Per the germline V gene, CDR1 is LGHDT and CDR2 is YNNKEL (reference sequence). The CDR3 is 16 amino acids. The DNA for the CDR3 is TGTGCCAGCAGCCCATTTTCTGCGGGGGGAATCTATGGCTACACCTTC. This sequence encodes CASSPFSAGGIYGYTF.

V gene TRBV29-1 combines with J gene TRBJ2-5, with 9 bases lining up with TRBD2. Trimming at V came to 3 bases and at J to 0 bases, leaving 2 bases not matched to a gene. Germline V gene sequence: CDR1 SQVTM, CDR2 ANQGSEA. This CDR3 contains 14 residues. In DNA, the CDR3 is TGCAGCGTTGAGCTAGCGGGATACCAAGAGACCCAGTACTTC. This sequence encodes CSVELAGYQETQYF.

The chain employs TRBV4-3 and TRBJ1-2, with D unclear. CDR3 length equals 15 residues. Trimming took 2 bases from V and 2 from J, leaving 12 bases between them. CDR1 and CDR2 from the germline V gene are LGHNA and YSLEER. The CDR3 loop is CASSQRIATNYGYTF. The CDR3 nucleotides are TGCGCCAGCAGCCAAAGAATAGCGACAAACTATGGCTACACCTTC.

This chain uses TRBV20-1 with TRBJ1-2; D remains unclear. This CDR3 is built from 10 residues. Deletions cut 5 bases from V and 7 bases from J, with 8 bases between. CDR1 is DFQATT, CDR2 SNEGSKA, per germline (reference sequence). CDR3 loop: CSALNAGYTF. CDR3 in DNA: TGCAGTGCTCTAAATGCTGGCTACACCTTC.

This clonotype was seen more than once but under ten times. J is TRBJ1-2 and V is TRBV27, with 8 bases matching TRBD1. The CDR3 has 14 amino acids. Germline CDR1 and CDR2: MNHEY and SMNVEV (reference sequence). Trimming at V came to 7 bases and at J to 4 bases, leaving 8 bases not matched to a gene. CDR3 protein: CASKRTGGGYGYTF. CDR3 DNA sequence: TGTGCCAGCAAAAGAACAGGGGGGGGCTATGGCTACACCTTC.

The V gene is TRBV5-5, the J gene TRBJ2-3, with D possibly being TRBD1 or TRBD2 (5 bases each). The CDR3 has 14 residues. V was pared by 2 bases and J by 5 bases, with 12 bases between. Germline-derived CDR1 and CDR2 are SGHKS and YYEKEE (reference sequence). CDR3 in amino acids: CASSLGTWEDTQYF. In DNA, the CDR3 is TGTGCCAGCAGCTTAGGGACCTGGGAAGATACGCAGTATTTT.

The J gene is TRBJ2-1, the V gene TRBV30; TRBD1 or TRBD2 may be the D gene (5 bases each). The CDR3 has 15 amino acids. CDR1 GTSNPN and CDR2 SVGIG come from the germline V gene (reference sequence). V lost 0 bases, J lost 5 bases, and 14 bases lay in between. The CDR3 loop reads CAWSVLRTGHNEQFF. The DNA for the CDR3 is TGTGCCTGGAGTGTACTAAGGACGGGGCACAATGAGCAGTTCTTC.

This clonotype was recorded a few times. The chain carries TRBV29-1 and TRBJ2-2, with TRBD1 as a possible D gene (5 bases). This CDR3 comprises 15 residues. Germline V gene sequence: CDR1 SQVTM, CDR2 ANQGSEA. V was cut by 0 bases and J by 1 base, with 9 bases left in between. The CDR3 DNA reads TGCAGCGTTGAAGAAGCAGGGCGGAACACCGGGGAGCTGTTTTTT. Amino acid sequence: CSVEEAGRNTGELFF.

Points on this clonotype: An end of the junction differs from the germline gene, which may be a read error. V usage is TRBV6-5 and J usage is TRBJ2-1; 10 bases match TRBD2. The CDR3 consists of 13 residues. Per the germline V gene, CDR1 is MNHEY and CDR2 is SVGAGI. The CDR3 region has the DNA TGTGCCAGCACTAGCGGGAGCTACAATAAGCAGTTCTTC. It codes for CASTSGSYNKQFF.

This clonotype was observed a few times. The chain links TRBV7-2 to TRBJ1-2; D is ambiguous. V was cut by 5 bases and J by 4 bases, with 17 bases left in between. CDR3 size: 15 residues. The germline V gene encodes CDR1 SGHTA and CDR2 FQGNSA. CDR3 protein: CASSPISAGIYGYTF. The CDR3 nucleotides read TGTGCCAGCAGCCCCATCTCGGCAGGAATCTATGGCTACACCTTC.

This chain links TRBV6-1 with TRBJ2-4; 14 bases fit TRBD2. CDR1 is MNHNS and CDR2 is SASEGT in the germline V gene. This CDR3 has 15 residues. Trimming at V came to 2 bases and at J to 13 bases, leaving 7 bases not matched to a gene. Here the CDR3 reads CASSEPGLAGEEQYF. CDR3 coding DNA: TGTGCCAGCAGTGAACCGGGACTAGCGGGGGAGGAGCAGTACTTC.